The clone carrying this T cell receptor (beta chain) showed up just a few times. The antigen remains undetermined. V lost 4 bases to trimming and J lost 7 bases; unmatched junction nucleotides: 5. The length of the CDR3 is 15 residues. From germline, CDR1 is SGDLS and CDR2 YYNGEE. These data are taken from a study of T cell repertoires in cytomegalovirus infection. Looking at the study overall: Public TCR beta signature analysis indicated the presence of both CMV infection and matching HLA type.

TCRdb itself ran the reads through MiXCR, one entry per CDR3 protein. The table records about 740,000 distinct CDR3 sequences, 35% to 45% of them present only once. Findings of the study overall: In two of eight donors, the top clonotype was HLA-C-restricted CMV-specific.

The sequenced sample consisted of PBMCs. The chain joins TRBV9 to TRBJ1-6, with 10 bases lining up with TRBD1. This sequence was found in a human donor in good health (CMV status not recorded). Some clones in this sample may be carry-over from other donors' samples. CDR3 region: CASSPGTGVNSPLHF. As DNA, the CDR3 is TGTGCCAGCAGCCCCGGGACAGGGGTGAATTCACCCCTCCACTTT.